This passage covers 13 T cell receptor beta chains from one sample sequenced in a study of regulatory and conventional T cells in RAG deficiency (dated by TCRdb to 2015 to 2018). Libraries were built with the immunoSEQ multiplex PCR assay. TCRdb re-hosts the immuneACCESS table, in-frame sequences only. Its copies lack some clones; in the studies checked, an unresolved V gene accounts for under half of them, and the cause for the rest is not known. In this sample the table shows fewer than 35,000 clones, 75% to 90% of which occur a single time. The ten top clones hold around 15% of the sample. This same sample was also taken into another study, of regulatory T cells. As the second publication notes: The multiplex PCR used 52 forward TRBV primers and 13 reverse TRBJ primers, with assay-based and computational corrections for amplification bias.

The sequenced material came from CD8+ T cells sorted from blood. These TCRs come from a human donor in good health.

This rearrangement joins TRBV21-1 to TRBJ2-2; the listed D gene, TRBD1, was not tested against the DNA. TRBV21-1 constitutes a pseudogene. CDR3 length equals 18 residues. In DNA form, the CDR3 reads TGTGCCAGCAGCAACCAGGGTAAGGGCCGACCCAACACCGGGGAGCTGTTTTTT. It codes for CASSNQGKGRPNTGELFF.

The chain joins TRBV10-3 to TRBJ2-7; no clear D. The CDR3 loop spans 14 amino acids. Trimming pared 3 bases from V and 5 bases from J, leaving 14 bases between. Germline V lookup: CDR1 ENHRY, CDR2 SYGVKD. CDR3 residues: CAISEKQSGDEQYF. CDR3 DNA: TGTGCCATCAGTGAAAAACAGAGTGGGGACGAGCAGTACTTC.

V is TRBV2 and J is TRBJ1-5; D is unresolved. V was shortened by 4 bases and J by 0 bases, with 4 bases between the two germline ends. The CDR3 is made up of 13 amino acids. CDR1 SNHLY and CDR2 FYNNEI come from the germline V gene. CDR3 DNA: TGTGCCAGCAGTGTAGGTAGCAATCAGCCCCAGCATTTT. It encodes CASSVGSNQPQHF. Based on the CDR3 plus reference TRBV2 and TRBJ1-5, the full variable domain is EPEVTQTPSHQVTQMGQEVILRCVPISNHLYFYWYRQILGQKVEFLVSFYNNEISEKSEIFDDQFSVERPDGSNFTLKIRSTKLEDSAMYFCASSVGSNQPQHFGDGTRLSIL.

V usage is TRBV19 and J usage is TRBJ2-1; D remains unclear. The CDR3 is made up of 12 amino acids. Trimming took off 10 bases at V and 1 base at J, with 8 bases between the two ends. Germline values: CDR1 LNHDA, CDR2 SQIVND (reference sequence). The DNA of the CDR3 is TGTGCCACAGACGATTCCTACAATGAGCAGTTCTTC. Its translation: CATDDSYNEQFF.

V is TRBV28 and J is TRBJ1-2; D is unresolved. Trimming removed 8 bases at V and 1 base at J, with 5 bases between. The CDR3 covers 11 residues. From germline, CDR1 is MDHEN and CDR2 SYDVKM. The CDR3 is CASQNNYGYTF. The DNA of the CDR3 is TGTGCCAGCCAGAATAACTATGGCTACACCTTC.

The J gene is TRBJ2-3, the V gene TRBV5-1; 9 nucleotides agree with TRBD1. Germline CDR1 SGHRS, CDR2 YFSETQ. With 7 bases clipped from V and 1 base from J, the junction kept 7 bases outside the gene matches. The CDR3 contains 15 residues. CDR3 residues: CASYRGRGGTDTQYF. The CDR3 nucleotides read TGCGCCAGCTACAGGGGGCGAGGGGGCACAGATACGCAGTATTTT.

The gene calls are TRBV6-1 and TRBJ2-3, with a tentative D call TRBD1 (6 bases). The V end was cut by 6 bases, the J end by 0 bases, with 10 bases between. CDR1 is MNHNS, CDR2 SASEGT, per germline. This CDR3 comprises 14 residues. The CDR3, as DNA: TGTGCCAGCAGAGAGACAGGTAGCACAGATACGCAGTATTTT. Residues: CASRETGSTDTQYF.

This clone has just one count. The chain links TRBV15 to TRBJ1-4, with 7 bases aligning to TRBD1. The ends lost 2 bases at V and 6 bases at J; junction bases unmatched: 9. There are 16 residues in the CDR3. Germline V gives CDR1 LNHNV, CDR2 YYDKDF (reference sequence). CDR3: CATSRLLTGTYEKLFF. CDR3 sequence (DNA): TGTGCCACCAGCAGACTCCTGACAGGGACATATGAAAAACTGTTTTTT.

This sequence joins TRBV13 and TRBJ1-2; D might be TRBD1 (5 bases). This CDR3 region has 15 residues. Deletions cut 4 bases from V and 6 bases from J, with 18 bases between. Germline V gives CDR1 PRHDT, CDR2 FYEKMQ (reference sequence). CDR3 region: CASSSGNRGYNGYTF. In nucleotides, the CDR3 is TGTGCCAGCAGCTCGGGCAATAGGGGATACAATGGCTACACCTTC. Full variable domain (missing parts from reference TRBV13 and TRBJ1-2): AAGVIQSPRHLIKEKRETATLKCYPIPRHDTVYWYQQGPGQDPQFLISFYEKMQSDKGSIPDRFSAQQFSDYHSELNMSSLELGDSALYFCASSSGNRGYNGYTFGSGTRLTVV.

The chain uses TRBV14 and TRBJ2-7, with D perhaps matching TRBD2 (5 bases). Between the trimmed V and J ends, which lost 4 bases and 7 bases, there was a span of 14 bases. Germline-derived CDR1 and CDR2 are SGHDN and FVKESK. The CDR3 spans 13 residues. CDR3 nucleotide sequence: TGTGCCAGCAGCCGAGATGAGGGTTATGAGCAGTACTTC. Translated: CASSRDEGYEQYF.

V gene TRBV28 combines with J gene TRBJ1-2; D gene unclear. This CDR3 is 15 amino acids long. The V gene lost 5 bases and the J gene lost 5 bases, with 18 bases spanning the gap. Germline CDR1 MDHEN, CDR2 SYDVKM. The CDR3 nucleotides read TGTGCCAGCAGTCCCGCCGGTTGGAGTCCATATGGCTACACCTTC. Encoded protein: CASSPAGWSPYGYTF.

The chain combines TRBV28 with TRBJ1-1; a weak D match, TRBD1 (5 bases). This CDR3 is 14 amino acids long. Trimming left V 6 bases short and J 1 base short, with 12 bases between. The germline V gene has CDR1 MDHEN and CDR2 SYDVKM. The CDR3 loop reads CASSRRTGNTEAFF. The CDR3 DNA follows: TGTGCCAGCAGCAGGAGAACAGGGAACACTGAAGCTTTCTTT.

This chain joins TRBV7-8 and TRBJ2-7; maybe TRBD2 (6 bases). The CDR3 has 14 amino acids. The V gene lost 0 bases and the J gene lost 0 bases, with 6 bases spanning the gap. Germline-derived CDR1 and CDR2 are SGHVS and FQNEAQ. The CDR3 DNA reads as TGTGCCAGCAGCTTAGCCGGGGGCTCCTACGAGCAGTACTTC. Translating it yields CASSLAGGSYEQYF.